This T cell receptor beta chain was sequenced for a study of T-cell reconstitution after alpha-beta-depleted transplantation in children. Study-level results: In patients about two months after transplant, alpha-beta T cells reportedly arose from several hundred expanded graft clones.

Per the germline V gene, CDR1 is MNHEY and CDR2 is SVGAGI. V shed 0 bases, J shed 8 bases, and the junction held 13 bases outside the gene matches. The CDR3 length is 18 residues. It was with unique molecular identifiers that the TCRbeta library was prepared. TCRdb analysed the PCR reads with MiXCR anew, one entry per CDR3 protein. This table has 200,000 to 250,000 distinct CDR3 sequences, around 8% appearing once. A note on this clonotype: Its antigen remains unknown.

The input for sequencing was PBMCs, mostly from graft donor cells, taken 180 days after TCRalphabeta/CD19-depleted stem cell transplant. The sequence was collected from a male patient younger than 18 who had a stem cell transplant for acute lymphoblastic leukemia, so the T cells may come from the graft donor. The chain employs TRBV6-5 and TRBJ2-3, with 11 positions matching TRBD2. In DNA form, the CDR3 reads TGTGCCAGCAGTTACTCGACCTTAGCGGGGGGGCCGAGTGGTACGCAGTATTTT. Translated, it gives CASSYSTLAGGPSGTQYF.